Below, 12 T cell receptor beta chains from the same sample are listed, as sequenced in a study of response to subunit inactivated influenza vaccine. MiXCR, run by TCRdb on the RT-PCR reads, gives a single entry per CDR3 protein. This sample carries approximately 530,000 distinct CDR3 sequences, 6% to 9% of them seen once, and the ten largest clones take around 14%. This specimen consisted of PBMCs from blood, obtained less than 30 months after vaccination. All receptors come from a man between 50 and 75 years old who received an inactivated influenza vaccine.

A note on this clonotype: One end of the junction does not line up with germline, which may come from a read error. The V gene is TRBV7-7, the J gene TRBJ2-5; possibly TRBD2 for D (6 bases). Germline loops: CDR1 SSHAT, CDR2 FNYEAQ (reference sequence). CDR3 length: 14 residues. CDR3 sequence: CASSPRDSKETQYF. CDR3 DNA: TGTGCTAGCAGCCCAAGGGACTCTAAAGAGACCCAGTACTTC.

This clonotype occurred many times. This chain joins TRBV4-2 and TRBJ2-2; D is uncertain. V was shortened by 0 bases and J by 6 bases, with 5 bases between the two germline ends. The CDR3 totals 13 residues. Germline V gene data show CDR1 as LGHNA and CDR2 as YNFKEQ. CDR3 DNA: TGTGCCAGCAGCCAAGATCCATCCGGGGAGCTGTTTTTT. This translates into CASSQDPSGELFF.

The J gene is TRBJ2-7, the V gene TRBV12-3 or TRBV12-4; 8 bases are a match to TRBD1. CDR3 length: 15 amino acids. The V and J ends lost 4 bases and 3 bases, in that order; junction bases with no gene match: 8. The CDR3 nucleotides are TGTGCCAGCAGTTCCCCAAACAGGGGGATCTACGAGCAGTACTTC. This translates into CASSSPNRGIYEQYF.

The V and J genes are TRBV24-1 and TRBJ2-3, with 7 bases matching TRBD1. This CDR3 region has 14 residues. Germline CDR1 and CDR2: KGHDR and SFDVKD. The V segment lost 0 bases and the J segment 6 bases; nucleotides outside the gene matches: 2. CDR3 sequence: CATSDLKGADTQYF. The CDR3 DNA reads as TGTGCCACCAGTGATTTGAAGGGGGCGGATACGCAGTATTTT.

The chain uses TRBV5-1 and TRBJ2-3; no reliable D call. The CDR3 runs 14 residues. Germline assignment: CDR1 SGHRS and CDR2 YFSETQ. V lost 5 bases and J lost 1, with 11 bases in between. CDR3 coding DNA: TGCGCCAGCAGTGGAAGGTTTGGCACAGATACGCAGTATTTT. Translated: CASSGRFGTDTQYF.

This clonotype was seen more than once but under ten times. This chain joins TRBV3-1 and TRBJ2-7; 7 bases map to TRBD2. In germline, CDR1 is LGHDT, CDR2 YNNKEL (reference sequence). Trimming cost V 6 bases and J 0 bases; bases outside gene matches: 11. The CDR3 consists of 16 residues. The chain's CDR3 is CASSSVGGYNSYEQYF. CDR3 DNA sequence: TGTGCCAGCAGTTCTGTCGGGGGGTACAACTCCTACGAGCAGTACTTC.

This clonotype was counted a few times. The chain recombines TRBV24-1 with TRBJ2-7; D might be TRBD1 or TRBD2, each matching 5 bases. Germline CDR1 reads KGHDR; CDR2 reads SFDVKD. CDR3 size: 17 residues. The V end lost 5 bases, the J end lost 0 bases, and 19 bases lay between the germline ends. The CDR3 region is CATSARPGTESSYEQYF. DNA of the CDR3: TGTGCCACCAGTGCCCGACCCGGGACGGAGAGCTCCTACGAGCAGTACTTC.

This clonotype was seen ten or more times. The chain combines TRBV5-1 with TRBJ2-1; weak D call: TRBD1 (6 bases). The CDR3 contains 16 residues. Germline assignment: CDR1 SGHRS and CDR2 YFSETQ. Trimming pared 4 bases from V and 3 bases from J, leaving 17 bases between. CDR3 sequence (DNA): TGCGCCAGCAGCGCCTCCCAGGGGCCCAACTACAATGAGCAGTTCTTC. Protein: CASSASQGPNYNEQFF.

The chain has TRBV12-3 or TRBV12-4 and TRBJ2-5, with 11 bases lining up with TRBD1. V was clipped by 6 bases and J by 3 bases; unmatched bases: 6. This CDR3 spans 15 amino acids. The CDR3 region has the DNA TGTGCCAGCAGACGGGACAGGGGGGCCGAAGAGACCCAGTACTTC. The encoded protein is CASRRDRGAEETQYF.

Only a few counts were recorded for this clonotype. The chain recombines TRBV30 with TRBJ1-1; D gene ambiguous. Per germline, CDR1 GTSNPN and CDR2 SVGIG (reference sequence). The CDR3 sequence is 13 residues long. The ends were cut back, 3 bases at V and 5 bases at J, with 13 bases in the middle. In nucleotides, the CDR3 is TGTGCCTGGAGGCCCCCTCAATTAACTGAAGCTTTCTTT. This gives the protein CAWRPPQLTEAFF.

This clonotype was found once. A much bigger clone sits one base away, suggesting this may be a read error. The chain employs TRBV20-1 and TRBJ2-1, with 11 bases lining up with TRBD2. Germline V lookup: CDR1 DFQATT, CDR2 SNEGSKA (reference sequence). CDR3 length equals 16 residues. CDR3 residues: CCARLLLAGAYNEQFF. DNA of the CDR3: TGCTGTGCTAGACTCCTACTAGCGGGAGCCTACAATGAGCAGTTCTTC.

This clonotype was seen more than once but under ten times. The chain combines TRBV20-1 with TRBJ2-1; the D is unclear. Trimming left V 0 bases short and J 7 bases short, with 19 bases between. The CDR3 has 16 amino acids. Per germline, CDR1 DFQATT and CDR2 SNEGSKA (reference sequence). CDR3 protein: CSARDRFGPLPNEQFF. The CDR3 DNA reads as TGCAGTGCTAGAGATCGTTTCGGGCCCCTCCCTAATGAGCAGTTCTTC.